This is a list of T cell receptor beta chains from one sample in a study of early T cells in non-severe SARS-CoV-2 infection. TCRdb passed the 5' RACE reads through MiXCR, listing each CDR3 protein once. The sample yields 20,000 to 25,000 distinct CDR3 sequences, around 4% seen once. The specimen was whole blood. The receptors derive from an adult who was a healthcare worker with PCR-confirmed SARS-CoV-2 infection or an uninfected control (not recorded which). Both conserved end residues are part of each CDR3. The D gene is left open where the match is weak. The size field is filled for only some rows; it gives once, few, many or a size class.

V	J	size	D	CDR3	DNA
TRBV7-2	TRBJ2-1	many	TRBD2	CASSSSGLSSYNEQFF	TGTGCCAGCAGCTCTAGCGGCTTAAGCTCCTACAATGAGCAGTTCTTC
TRBV27	TRBJ1-1	many	-	CASSSLLTEAFF	TGTGCCAGCAGTTCCCTCCTCACTGAAGCTTTCTTT
TRBV5-6	TRBJ2-1	-	-	CASSLSLSELARGNEQFF	TGTGCCAGCAGCTTATCCCTCTCGGAGCTGGCAAGGGGGAATGAGCAGTTCTTC
TRBV11-2	TRBJ2-3	many	-	CASSLQGRETDTQYF	TGTGCCAGCAGCTTACAGGGAAGGGAAACAGATACGCAGTATTTT
TRBV7-9	TRBJ2-7	-	-	CASSPGVEQYF	TGTGCCAGCAGCCCAGGGGTTGAGCAGTACTTC
TRBV3-1	TRBJ2-7	many	-	CASSYSYEQYF	TGTGCCAGCAGCTACTCCTACGAGCAGTACTTC
TRBV28	TRBJ2-7	-	-	CASSGDSADEQYF	TGTGCCAGCAGTGGGGACTCAGCCGACGAGCAGTACTTC
TRBV6-5	TRBJ2-7	many	TRBD2	CASTRTSGRTYEQYF	TGTGCCAGCACCCGGACTAGCGGACGGACCTACGAGCAGTACTTC
TRBV4-1	TRBJ2-1	many	TRBD2	CASSQGGTSGRAAQFF	TGCGCCAGCAGCCAAGGCGGGACTAGCGGGAGGGCCGCGCAGTTCTTC
TRBV28	TRBJ1-5	many	-	CASLRTISNQPQHF	TGTGCCAGCCTCCGGACAATTAGCAATCAGCCCCAGCATTTT
TRBV4-1	TRBJ2-3	many	TRBD2	CASSQDVLAGGPFGQYF	TGCGCCAGCAGCCAAGATGTTCTAGCGGGAGGGCCGTTCGGGCAGTATTTT
TRBV10-3	TRBJ2-2	-	-	CAISEFWRLNTGELFF	TGTGCCATCAGTGAGTTTTGGCGTTTGAACACCGGGGAGCTGTTTTTT
TRBV28	TRBJ2-6	many	-	CASSPLKTISGLGANVLTF	TGTGCCAGCAGTCCCCTTAAGACAATCAGTGGGTTGGGGGCCAACGTCCTGACTTTC
TRBV19	TRBJ2-2	many	-	CASRLGDGELFF	TGTGCCAGTAGGCTCGGGGACGGGGAGCTGTTTTTT
TRBV6-2/TRBV6-3	TRBJ2-7	many	-	CASSHIYEQYF	TGTGCCAGCAGCCATATCTACGAGCAGTACTTC
TRBV7-6	TRBJ2-1	many	-	CASSLTRDHEQFF	TGTGCCAGCAGCTTGACGCGTGACCATGAGCAGTTCTTC
TRBV18	TRBJ2-2	many	-	CASSPPWGINTGELFF	TGTGCCAGCTCACCACCGTGGGGGATTAACACCGGGGAGCTGTTTTTT
TRBV5-6	TRBJ2-1	-	-	CASSSFRGRNNEQFF	TGTGCCAGCAGCTCGTTTCGGGGGCGGAACAATGAGCAGTTCTTC
TRBV19	TRBJ2-7	many	TRBD1	CASSIDGQGFYEQYF	TGTGCCAGTAGTATAGACGGACAGGGATTCTACGAGCAGTACTTC
TRBV20-1	TRBJ2-7	-	TRBD2	CSASGASGVLSYEQYF	TGCAGTGCTAGCGGAGCTAGCGGGGTTCTCTCCTACGAGCAGTACTTC
TRBV18	TRBJ1-1	many	TRBD1	CASSPRDSILNTEAFF	TGTGCCAGCTCACCCCGGGACAGCATATTGAACACTGAAGCTTTCTTT
TRBV29-1	TRBJ2-5	many	TRBD1	CSVITGGVLETQYF	TGCAGCGTCATAACAGGGGGAGTTTTGGAGACCCAGTACTTC
TRBV5-1	TRBJ1-2	-	TRBD1	CASSFTSDRGGYGYTF	TGCGCCAGCAGCTTCACCTCGGACAGGGGAGGCTATGGCTACACCTTC
TRBV29-1	TRBJ2-1	few	TRBD2	CSSVGRAREMTSGGSYNEQFF	TGCAGTAGTGTTGGGCGTGCTCGAGAAATGACTAGCGGAGGCTCCTACAATGAGCAGTTCTTC
TRBV28	TRBJ2-1	few	TRBD2	CASTPLRSSGRAMKQFF	TGTGCCAGCACCCCACTTCGATCTAGCGGGAGAGCAATGAAGCAGTTCTTC
TRBV6-2/TRBV6-3	TRBJ1-5	many	-	CASAYPNQPQHF	TGTGCCAGCGCTTACCCCAATCAGCCCCAGCATTTT
TRBV5-1	TRBJ2-2	-	-	CASSLVPDTGELFF	TGCGCCAGCAGCTTGGTGCCGGACACCGGGGAGCTGTTTTTT
TRBV20-1	TRBJ2-1	many	-	CSARSTGRNEQFF	TGCAGTGCTAGATCCACAGGGCGCAATGAGCAGTTCTTC
TRBV10-2	TRBJ2-1	many	-	CASSTLLVGNEQFF	TGCGCCAGCAGTACCTTGTTGGTCGGCAATGAGCAGTTCTTC
TRBV27	TRBJ2-1	many	TRBD2	CASRPLSGRGRTTEQFF	TGTGCCAGCAGGCCTCTGAGCGGGAGGGGCAGAACGACTGAGCAGTTCTTC
TRBV20-1	TRBJ1-1	many	-	CSVPSNTEAFF	TGCAGTGTCCCCAGCAACACTGAAGCTTTCTTT
TRBV7-2	TRBJ2-2	-	-	CASSFRVPTGELFF	TGTGCCAGCAGCTTCCGGGTTCCTACCGGGGAGCTGTTTTTT
TRBV28	TRBJ2-7	-	TRBD2	CASTRSGGSSYEQYF	TGTGCCAGCACCAGATCGGGAGGTTCTAGCTACGAGCAGTACTTC
TRBV2	TRBJ2-3	few	-	CASSDALGTTTDTQYF	TGTGCCAGCAGTGACGCCCTCGGGACCACCACAGATACGCAGTATTTT
TRBV15	TRBJ1-5	few	-	CATSRGGSNQPQHF	TGTGCCACCAGCAGGGGAGGTAGCAATCAGCCCCAGCATTTT
TRBV20-1	TRBJ1-2	-	TRBD1	CSAGTEGYGYTF	TGCAGTGCTGGGACAGAGGGCTATGGCTACACCTTC
TRBV12-3/TRBV12-4	TRBJ2-1	many	-	CASSFYGGQDNEQFF	TGTGCCAGCAGTTTTTACGGAGGACAAGACAATGAGCAGTTCTTC
TRBV2	TRBJ1-1	-	TRBD1	CASSDLTGTVNTEAFF	TGTGCCAGCAGTGATTTGACAGGGACGGTGAACACTGAAGCTTTCTTT
TRBV6-6	TRBJ2-7	many	-	CASSYPPEGLGFF	TGTGCCAGCAGTTACCCGCCTGAGGGGCTGGGGTTCTTC
TRBV9	TRBJ2-3	-	TRBD2	CASSVGGAGGRVDTQYF	TGTGCCAGCAGCGTAGGAGGAGCGGGAGGGCGTGTAGATACGCAGTATTTT
TRBV7-3	TRBJ2-3	-	-	CASSHYGSTSTDTQYF	TGTGCCAGCAGCCACTACGGGTCGACTAGCACAGATACGCAGTATTTT
TRBV27	TRBJ2-3	-	TRBD2	CASSPGTSGINPLGTDTQYF	TGTGCCAGCAGTCCTGGGACTAGCGGGATCAATCCGTTGGGCACAGATACGCAGTATTTT
TRBV14	TRBJ2-1	few	TRBD2	CASSQGGLAGALGYNEQFF	TGTGCCAGCAGCCAAGGAGGACTAGCGGGAGCTTTGGGGTACAATGAGCAGTTCTTC
TRBV7-2	TRBJ2-5	many	-	CASKGDYAETQYF	TGTGCCAGCAAGGGGGACTACGCAGAGACCCAGTACTTC
TRBV6-2/TRBV6-3	TRBJ2-4	many	-	CASREGGAKNIQYF	TGTGCCAGCAGAGAGGGGGGAGCCAAAAACATTCAGTACTTC